The T cell receptor beta chain described here comes from a study of pediatric ulcerative colitis. With V trimmed by 3 bases and J by 6 bases, 13 bases remained unmatched. This CDR3 has 18 residues. Germline lookup yields CDR1 KGHSH and CDR2 LQKENI. Produced via immunoSEQ multiplex PCR; TCRdb's table is partial and in-frame only. The profile shows about 64,000 clones, roughly nine tenths of them singletons. The source material was blood. The receptor was isolated from a boy younger than 18 with severe ulcerative colitis. The V call is TRBV18, the J call TRBJ2-7; 14 bases agree with TRBD2. The CDR3 DNA is TGTGCCAGCTCACCCGCAGGGGGGACTAGCGGGAGAATGGGCGAGCAGTACTTC. Amino acid sequence: CASSPAGGTSGRMGEQYF.